Listed here are 26 T cell receptor beta chains from one sample, sequenced in a study of PD-1 blockade in classical Hodgkin lymphoma. Noted time point: cycle 4 day 1 (C4D1), after more than five weeks of nivolumab. All patients experienced relapse after autologous stem cell transplantation, and brentuximab vedotin exposure was variable. Magnetic negative selection, applied to thawed PBMCs, was used to isolate the CD8+ T cells. This table comes from immunoSEQ multiplex PCR, and its TCRdb copy is limited to in-frame clones, with some not included. This table has around 4,000 clones, about 72% appearing once. The specimen was CD8+ T cells from blood, collected before the fourth cycle of nivolumab. Every receptor here comes from a human donor with classical Hodgkin lymphoma.

The chain combines TRBV14 with TRBJ2-2; 8 nucleotides line up with TRBD2. The V segment lost 1 base and the J segment 2 bases; nucleotides outside the gene matches: 3. The CDR3 length is 16 residues. CDR1 is SGHDN, CDR2 FVKESK, per germline. CDR3: CASSQVAGSNTGELFF. The CDR3, as DNA: TGTGCCAGCAGCCAAGTAGCGGGATCTAACACCGGGGAGCTGTTTTTT.

The chain recombines TRBV27 with TRBJ2-7; D is possibly TRBD1 or TRBD2 (5 bases each). Germline CDR1 and CDR2: MNHEY and SMNVEV (reference sequence). This CDR3 comprises 14 residues. V was clipped by 4 bases and J by 2 bases, with 12 bases between them. The CDR3 here is CASSSQEGPYEQYF. CDR3 nucleotide sequence: TGTGCCAGCAGTTCGCAAGAGGGGCCCTACGAGCAGTACTTC.

This chain connects TRBV6-6 to TRBJ2-4, with a tentative D call TRBD2 (5 bases). CDR1 and CDR2 (germline): MNHNY, SVGAGI (reference sequence). Trimming shortened V by 2 bases and J by 13 bases, and 9 bases separated the two germline ends. This CDR3 comprises 11 residues. Written as DNA, the CDR3 is TGTGCCAGCAGTTACGGACTGTTACAGTACTTC. Its protein product is CASSYGLLQYF.

The chain employs TRBV27 and TRBJ2-3, with D maybe TRBD2 (5 bases). Trimming left V 3 bases short and J 4 bases short, with 14 bases between. The V gene's germline CDR1 is MNHEY and CDR2 SMNVEV (reference sequence). The CDR3 runs to 15 residues. The CDR3 DNA is TGTGCCAGCAGTTTGGAGAGGGCCTCCCCAGATACGCAGTATTTT. The encoded protein is CASSLERASPDTQYF.

The genes are TRBV5-8 and TRBJ2-7, with a possible D match to TRBD2 (6 bases). This CDR3 is 15 amino acids long. Germline V gene sequence: CDR1 SGHTS, CDR2 YDEGEE. Trimming stripped 2 bases from V and 6 bases from J, with 18 bases between. The CDR3 loop reads CASSFRFRGTGEQYF. CDR3 coding DNA: TGTGCCAGCAGCTTCAGGTTTCGGGGGACTGGCGAGCAGTACTTC.

In its sample, this clone was seen once. The chain uses TRBV11-2 and TRBJ2-7; either TRBD1 or TRBD2 may fit D (6 bases each). V was shortened by 4 bases and J by 12 bases, with 19 bases between the two germline ends. This CDR3 is 13 amino acids long. CDR1 SGHAT and CDR2 FQNNGV come from the germline V gene. CDR3 residues: CASSSSRGRGLYF. CDR3 sequence (DNA): TGTGCCAGCAGCTCCAGTCGGGGCAGGGGACTGTACTTC.

The DNA for the CDR3 is TGTGCCAGCAGTCCCCGGACTTCGAACACCGGGGAGCTGTTTTTT. It encodes CASSPRTSNTGELFF. The V gene is TRBV27, the J gene TRBJ2-2, with a tentative D call TRBD2 (5 bases). Per the germline V gene, CDR1 is MNHEY and CDR2 is SMNVEV (reference sequence). The CDR3 contains 15 residues. The V gene lost 5 bases and the J gene lost 0 bases, with 10 bases spanning the gap.

The V and J genes are TRBV4-3 and TRBJ2-7; 9 bases agree with TRBD1. Germline V gene data show CDR1 as LGHNA and CDR2 as YSLEER. V was clipped by 1 base and J by 4 bases; unmatched bases: 8. CDR3 length: 16 amino acids. CDR3 DNA sequence: TGCGCCAGCAGCCAAGGAGTCGGGACAGGGCGTTACGAGCAGTACTTC. Protein sequence: CASSQGVGTGRYEQYF.

The chain is built from TRBV6-5 and TRBJ2-1; 7 bases map to TRBD2. The CDR3 is 14 residues long. The ends lost 7 bases at V and 4 bases at J; junction bases unmatched: 7. The germline CDR1 and CDR2 sequences are MNHEY and SVGAGI. CDR3 sequence (DNA): TGTGCCAGCATATCACTAGCGAGTTACAATGAGCAGTTCTTC. Translation: CASISLASYNEQFF.

There are a few counts of this clone. This sequence joins TRBV7-9 and TRBJ1-5; no clear D. Trimming left V 5 bases short and J 3 bases short, with 11 bases between. CDR1 SEHNR and CDR2 FQNEAQ come from the germline V gene (reference sequence). The CDR3 has 14 residues. The chain's CDR3 is CASSPPGYNQPQHF. CDR3 nucleotide sequence: TGTGCCAGCAGCCCTCCGGGGTACAATCAGCCCCAGCATTTT.

Only a few counts were recorded for this clone. The V gene is TRBV7-9, the J gene TRBJ2-1; no clear D gene. Looked up from germline, CDR1 is SEHNR and CDR2 is FQNEAQ (reference sequence). Deletions cut 2 bases from V and 9 bases from J, with 2 bases between. The CDR3 contains 10 residues. The CDR3 nucleotides read TGTGCCAGCAGCTTAAGTGAGCAGTTCTTC. Its protein product is CASSLSEQFF.

This clone was recorded only once. The chain is built from TRBV13 and TRBJ2-2; TRBD1 agrees at 11 bases. The CDR3 consists of 17 residues. Germline V gene data show CDR1 as PRHDT and CDR2 as FYEKMQ (reference sequence). V lost 6 bases, J lost 6 bases, and 12 bases stayed unmatched. CDR3 loop: CASRFLSGTGGSGELFF. CDR3 nucleotides: TGTGCCAGCAGATTCCTCTCCGGGACAGGGGGTTCCGGGGAGCTGTTTTTT. Complete variable domain (other parts from reference TRBV13 and TRBJ2-2): AAGVIQSPRHLIKEKRETATLKCYPIPRHDTVYWYQQGPGQDPQFLISFYEKMQSDKGSIPDRFSAQQFSDYHSELNMSSLELGDSALYFCASRFLSGTGGSGELFFGEGSRLTVL.

The genes are TRBV4-1 and TRBJ2-1; TRBD1 might be the D (6 bases). Trimming took off 4 bases at V and 4 bases at J, with 14 bases between the two ends. The V gene's germline CDR1 is MGHRA and CDR2 YSYEKL. The CDR3 has 15 amino acids. The CDR3 loop is CASSRSRGPYNEQFF. As DNA, the CDR3 is TGCGCCAGCAGCCGCTCCAGGGGACCGTACAATGAGCAGTTCTTC.

This clone was picked up a small number of times. V and J are TRBV4-1 and TRBJ2-3, with TRBD2 matching over 11 bases. This CDR3 has 15 amino acids. The V and J ends lost 3 bases and 2 bases, in that order; junction bases with no gene match: 1. Germline loops: CDR1 MGHRA, CDR2 YSYEKL. The CDR3 sequence: CASSQGLAATDTQYF. Written as DNA, the CDR3 is TGCGCCAGCAGCCAGGGACTAGCGGCCACAGATACGCAGTATTTT.

This clone qualifies as medium-sized. This chain uses TRBV19 with TRBJ1-5; D not certain. The CDR3 runs to 13 residues. The germline CDR1 and CDR2 sequences are LNHDA and SQIVND (reference sequence). V gave up 5 bases and J gave up 1 base, with 6 bases separating them. The CDR3 sequence: CASSPTSNQPQHF. The CDR3 DNA is TGTGCCAGTAGTCCGACAAGCAATCAGCCCCAGCATTTT.

DNA of the CDR3: TGCGCCAGCAGCCCTACGACTAGCGGGAAGGGGAATGAGCAGTTCTTC. Residues: CASSPTTSGKGNEQFF. The chain employs TRBV4-3 and TRBJ2-1, with 11 bases that match TRBD2. The CDR3 spans 16 residues. Germline CDR1 and CDR2: LGHNA and YSLEER. The ends lost 4 bases at V and 7 bases at J; junction bases unmatched: 9.

The V gene is TRBV2, the J gene TRBJ2-5, with D possibly matching TRBD2 (6 bases). Germline CDR1 SNHLY, CDR2 FYNNEI. This CDR3 has 12 residues. V lost 3 bases and J lost 5, with 7 bases in between. The CDR3 sequence is CASSERGETQYF. The CDR3 region has the DNA TGTGCCAGCAGTGAGCGGGGTGAGACCCAGTACTTC.

This clone has just a few counts. The gene calls are TRBV2 and TRBJ2-7; D not resolved. The V and J ends lost 6 bases and 3 bases respectively, with 3 bases between them. The CDR3 has 10 residues. CDR1 and CDR2 (germline): SNHLY, FYNNEI. The CDR3 sequence is CASRDYEQYF. Here the CDR3 DNA reads TGTGCCAGCAGGGACTACGAGCAGTACTTC.

This clone was seen more than once but under ten times. Possible read error: a much larger clone is one base away. J is TRBJ1-1 and V is TRBV19; D remains unclear. Trimming removed 3 bases at V and 1 base at J, with 6 bases between. Germline lookup yields CDR1 LNHDA and CDR2 SQIVND (reference sequence). This CDR3 spans 13 amino acids. Written as DNA, the CDR3 is TGTGCCAGTAGTATGACCTCGAACACTGAAGCTTTCTTT. As protein: CASSMTSNTEAFF.

This clone is large (0.1 to 1%) by share. The chain combines TRBV6-5 with TRBJ1-2; D might be TRBD1 (5 bases). The CDR3 length is 13 residues. Germline V gene sequence: CDR1 MNHEY, CDR2 SVGAGI. V lost 2 bases and J lost 5, with 9 bases in between. The CDR3 here is CASSYGGKYGYTF. The CDR3 region has the DNA TGTGCCAGCAGTTACGGGGGAAAATATGGCTACACCTTC.

J is TRBJ2-1 and V is TRBV28; TRBD2 might be the D (7 bases). Between the trimmed V and J ends, which lost 7 bases and 6 bases, there was a span of 19 bases. CDR3 length equals 15 residues. Germline CDR1 reads MDHEN; CDR2 reads SYDVKM. CDR3 region: CASTDRGAGPNEQFF. The CDR3 bases are TGTGCCAGCACCGATCGGGGGGCGGGACCCAATGAGCAGTTCTTC. Drawing the rest from reference TRBV28 and TRBJ2-1, the complete variable domain is DVKVTQSSRYLVKRTGEKVFLECVQDMDHENMFWYRQDPGLGLRLIYFSYDVKMKEKGDIPEGYSVSREKKERFSLILESASTNQTSMYLCASTDRGAGPNEQFFGPGTRLTVL.

The chain uses TRBV25-1 and TRBJ1-1, with D possibly TRBD1 on 6 matching bases. V lost 8 bases and J 3 bases, leaving 16 bases between the germline ends. Per germline, CDR1 MGHDK and CDR2 SYGVNS. CDR3 length: 14 residues. The CDR3 coding sequence is TGTGCCAGCGCTACTGACAGGACGGACACTGAAGCTTTCTTT. Amino acids: CASATDRTDTEAFF.

This clone was detected a few times. The chain has TRBV9 and TRBJ2-7; perhaps TRBD1 as D (5 bases). The CDR3 is 12 residues long. V lost 7 bases, J lost 3 bases, and 11 bases lay in between. The germline V gene has CDR1 SGDLS and CDR2 YYNGEE. CDR3 in amino acids: CASGPGNYEQYF. DNA for the CDR3: TGTGCCAGCGGGCCAGGGAACTACGAGCAGTACTTC.

The chain uses TRBV2 and TRBJ2-3, with a possible D match to TRBD1 (6 bases). Trimming took off 8 bases at V and 2 bases at J, with 17 bases between the two ends. The CDR3 is 15 amino acids. CDR1 is SNHLY, CDR2 FYNNEI, per germline. The CDR3 coding sequence is TGTGCCAGCGGGCAGGGAACAGGGATCACAGATACGCAGTATTTT. Its protein product is CASGQGTGITDTQYF. The whole variable domain, filled in from reference TRBV2 and TRBJ2-3, reads EPEVTQTPSHQVTQMGQEVILRCVPISNHLYFYWYRQILGQKVEFLVSFYNNEISEKSEIFDDQFSVERPDGSNFTLKIRSTKLEDSAMYFCASGQGTGITDTQYFGPGTRLTVL.

V is TRBV10-3 and J is TRBJ2-1; D remains unclear. Trimming cost V 0 bases and J 5 bases, with 5 bases left between them. Germline CDR1 ENHRY, CDR2 SYGVKD. The CDR3 consists of 13 residues. The CDR3 sequence: CAISESLNNEQFF. CDR3 DNA: TGTGCCATCAGTGAGTCCCTAAACAATGAGCAGTTCTTC.

The chain employs TRBV7-7 and TRBJ2-7; 11 nucleotides line up with TRBD2. This CDR3 spans 16 amino acids. V shed 5 bases and J 1 base; nucleotides not matched to a gene: 7. CDR1 is SSHAT and CDR2 is FNYEAQ in the germline V gene (reference sequence). This CDR3 is CASSIQGLAESYEQYV. CDR3 nucleotides: TGTGCCAGCAGCATACAGGGACTAGCGGAATCCTACGAGCAGTACGTC.